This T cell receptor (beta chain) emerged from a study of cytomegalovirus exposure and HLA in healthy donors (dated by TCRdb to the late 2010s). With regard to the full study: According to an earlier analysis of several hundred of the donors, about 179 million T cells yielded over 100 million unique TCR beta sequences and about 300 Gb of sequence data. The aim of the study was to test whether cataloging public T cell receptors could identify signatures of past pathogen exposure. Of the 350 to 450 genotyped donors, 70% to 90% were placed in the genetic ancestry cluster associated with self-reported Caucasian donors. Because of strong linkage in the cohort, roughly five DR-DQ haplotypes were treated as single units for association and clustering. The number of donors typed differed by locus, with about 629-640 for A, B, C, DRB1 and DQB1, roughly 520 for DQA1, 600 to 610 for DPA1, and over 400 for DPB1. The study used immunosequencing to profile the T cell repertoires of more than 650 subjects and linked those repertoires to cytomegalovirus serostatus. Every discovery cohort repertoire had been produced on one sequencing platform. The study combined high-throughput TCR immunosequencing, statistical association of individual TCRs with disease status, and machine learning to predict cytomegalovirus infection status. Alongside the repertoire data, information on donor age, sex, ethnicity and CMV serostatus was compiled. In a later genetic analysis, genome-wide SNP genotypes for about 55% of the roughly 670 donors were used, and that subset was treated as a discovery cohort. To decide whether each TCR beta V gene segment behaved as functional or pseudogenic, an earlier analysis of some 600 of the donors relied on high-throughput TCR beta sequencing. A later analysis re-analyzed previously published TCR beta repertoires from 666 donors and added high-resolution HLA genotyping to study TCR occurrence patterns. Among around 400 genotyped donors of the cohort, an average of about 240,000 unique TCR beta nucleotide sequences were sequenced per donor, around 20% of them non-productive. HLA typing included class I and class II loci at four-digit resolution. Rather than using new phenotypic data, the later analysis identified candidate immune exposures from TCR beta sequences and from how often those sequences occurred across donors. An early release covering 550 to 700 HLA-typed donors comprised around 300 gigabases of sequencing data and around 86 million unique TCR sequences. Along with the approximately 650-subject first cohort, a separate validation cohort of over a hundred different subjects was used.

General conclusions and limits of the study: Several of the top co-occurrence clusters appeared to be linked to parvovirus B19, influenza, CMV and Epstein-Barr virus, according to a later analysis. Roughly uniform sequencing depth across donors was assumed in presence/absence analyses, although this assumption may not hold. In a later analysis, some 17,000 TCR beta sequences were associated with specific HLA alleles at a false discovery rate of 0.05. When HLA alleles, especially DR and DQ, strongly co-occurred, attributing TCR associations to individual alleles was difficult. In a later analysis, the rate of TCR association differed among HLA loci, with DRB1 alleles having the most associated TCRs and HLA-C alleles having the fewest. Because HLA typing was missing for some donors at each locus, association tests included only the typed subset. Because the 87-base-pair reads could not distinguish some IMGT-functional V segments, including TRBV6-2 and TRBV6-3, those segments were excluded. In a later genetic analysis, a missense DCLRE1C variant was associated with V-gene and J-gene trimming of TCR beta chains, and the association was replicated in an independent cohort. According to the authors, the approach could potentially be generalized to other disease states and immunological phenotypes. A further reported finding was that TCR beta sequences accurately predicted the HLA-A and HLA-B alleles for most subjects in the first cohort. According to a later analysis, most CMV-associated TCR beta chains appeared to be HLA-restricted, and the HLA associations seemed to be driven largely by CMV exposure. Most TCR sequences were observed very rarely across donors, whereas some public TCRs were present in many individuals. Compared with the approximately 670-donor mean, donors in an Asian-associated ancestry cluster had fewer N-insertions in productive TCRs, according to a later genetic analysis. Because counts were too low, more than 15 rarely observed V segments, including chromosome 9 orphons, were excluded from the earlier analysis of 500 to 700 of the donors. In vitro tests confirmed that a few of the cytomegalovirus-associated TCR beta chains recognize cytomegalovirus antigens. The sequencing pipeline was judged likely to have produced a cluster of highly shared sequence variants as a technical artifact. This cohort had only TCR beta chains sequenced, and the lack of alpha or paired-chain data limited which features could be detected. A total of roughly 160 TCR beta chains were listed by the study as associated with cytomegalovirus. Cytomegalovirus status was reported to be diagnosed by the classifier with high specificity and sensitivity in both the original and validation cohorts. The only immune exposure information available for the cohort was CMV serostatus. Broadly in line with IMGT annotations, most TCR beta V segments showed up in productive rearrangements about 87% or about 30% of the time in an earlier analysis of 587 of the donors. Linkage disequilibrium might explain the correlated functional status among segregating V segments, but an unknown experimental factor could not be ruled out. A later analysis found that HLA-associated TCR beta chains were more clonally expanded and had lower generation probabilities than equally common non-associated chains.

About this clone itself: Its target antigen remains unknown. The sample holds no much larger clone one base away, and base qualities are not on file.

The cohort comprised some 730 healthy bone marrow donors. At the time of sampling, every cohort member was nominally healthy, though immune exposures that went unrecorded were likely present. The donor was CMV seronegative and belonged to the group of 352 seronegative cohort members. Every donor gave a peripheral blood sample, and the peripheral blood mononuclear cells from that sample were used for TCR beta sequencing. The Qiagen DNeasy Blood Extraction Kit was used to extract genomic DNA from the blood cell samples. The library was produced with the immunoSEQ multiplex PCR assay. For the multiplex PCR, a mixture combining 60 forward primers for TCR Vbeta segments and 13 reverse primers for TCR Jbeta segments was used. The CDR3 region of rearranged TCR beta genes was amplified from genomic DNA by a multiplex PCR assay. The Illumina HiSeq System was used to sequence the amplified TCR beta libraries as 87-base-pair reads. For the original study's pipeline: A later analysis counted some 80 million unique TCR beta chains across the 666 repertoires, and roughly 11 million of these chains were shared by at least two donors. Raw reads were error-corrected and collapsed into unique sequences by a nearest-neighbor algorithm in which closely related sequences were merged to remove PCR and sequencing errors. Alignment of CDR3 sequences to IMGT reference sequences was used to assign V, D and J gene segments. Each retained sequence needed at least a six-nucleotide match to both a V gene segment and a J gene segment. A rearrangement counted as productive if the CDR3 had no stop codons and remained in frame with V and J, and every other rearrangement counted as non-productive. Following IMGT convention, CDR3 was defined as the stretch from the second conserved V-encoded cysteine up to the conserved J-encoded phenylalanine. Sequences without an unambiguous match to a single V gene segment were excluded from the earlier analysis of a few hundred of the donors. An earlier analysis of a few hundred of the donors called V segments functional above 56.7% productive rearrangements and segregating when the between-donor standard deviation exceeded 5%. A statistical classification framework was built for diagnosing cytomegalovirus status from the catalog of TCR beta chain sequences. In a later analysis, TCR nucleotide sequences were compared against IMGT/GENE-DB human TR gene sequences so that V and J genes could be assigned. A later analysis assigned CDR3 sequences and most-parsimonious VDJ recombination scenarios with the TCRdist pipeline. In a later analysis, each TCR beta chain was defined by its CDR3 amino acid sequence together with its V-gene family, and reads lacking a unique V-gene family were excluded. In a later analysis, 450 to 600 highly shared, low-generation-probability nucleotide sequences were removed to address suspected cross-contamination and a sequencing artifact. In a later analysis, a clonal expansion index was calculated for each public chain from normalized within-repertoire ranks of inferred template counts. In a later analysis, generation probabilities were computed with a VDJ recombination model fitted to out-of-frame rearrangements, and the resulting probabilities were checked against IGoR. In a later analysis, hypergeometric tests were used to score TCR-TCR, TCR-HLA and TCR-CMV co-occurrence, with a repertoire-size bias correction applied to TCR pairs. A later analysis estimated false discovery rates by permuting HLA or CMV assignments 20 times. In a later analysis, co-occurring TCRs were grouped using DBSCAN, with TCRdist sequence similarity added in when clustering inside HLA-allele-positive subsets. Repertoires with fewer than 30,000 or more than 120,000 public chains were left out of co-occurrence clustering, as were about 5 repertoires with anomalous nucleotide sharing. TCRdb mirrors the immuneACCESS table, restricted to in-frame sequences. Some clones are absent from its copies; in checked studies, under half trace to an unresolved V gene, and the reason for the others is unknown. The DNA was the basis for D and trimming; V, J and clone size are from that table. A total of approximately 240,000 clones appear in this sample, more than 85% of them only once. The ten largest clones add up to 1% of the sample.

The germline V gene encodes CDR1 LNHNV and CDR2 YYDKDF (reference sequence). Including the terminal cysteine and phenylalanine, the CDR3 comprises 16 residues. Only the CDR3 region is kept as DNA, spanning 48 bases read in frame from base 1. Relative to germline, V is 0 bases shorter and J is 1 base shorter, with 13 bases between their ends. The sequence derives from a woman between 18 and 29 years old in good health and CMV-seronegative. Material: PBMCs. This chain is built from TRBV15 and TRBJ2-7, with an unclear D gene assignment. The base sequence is TGTGCCACCAGCAGAGATCCGTTACTTCTATCCTACGAGCAGTACTTC. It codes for CATSRDPLLLSYEQYF.